The sequence of this TCR beta chain was determined in a study of long-term antiretroviral therapy in people with HIV. It was version v3.0 of the immunoSEQ assay that was run at survey level. Method: immunoSEQ multiplex PCR; TCRdb's copy keeps in-frame clones and lacks some. The data show around 30,000 clones, approximately 86% seen once. The CDR3 runs 18 residues. CDR1 is SGHVS, CDR2 FQNEAQ, per germline. Trimming took 0 bases from V and 0 from J; bases not matched to a gene: 4. Study conclusions and caveats: An increase in diversity followed ART, yet levels stayed below transplant donor controls. At every time point, clones expanded before ART dominated the repertoire.

Of note for this clone: What it binds is not known.

The material sequenced was unsorted PBMCs, taken 3 years after starting antiretroviral therapy. The V and J genes are TRBV7-8 and TRBJ2-2; 10 nucleotides match TRBD1. The TCR sequence derives from a man in his forties with HIV. This CDR3 reads CASSLAGQGFANTGELFF. In DNA form, the CDR3 reads TGTGCCAGCAGCTTAGCGGGACAGGGGTTCGCGAACACCGGGGAGCTGTTTTTT. Combining the CDR3 with reference TRBV7-8 and TRBJ2-2 gives the whole variable domain GAGVSQSPRYKVAKRGQDVALRCDPISGHVSLFWYQQALGQGPEFLTYFQNEAQLDKSGLPSDRFFAERPEGSVSTLKIQRTQQEDSAVYLCASSLAGQGFANTGELFFGEGSRLTVL.